Listed here is a single T cell receptor (beta chain). Germline CDR1 and CDR2: MNHEY and SVGAGI. Trimming at V came to 11 bases and at J to 7 bases, leaving 14 bases not matched to a gene. This CDR3 is built from 15 residues. The data belong to a study of blood T cell repertoires in COVID-19. As for the study in general: COVID-19 samples, acute and convalescent, were from the United States, Italy and Spain. Sample material is recorded as cDNA or gDNA derived from T cells, B-cell-depleted T cells, or PBMCs.

Original data processing: Nucleated cell number was recorded as an estimate derived from reference gene primer amplification. The repertoire was sequenced with immunoSEQ multiplex PCR; TCRdb's copy has only in-frame clones and lacks some. V and J calls and clone size are as listed in that table; D and trimming were resolved from the DNA. This table holds roughly 65,000 clones, around 84% found once. What was sequenced was peripheral blood. This TCR was recovered from a man in his fifties with acute or convalescent COVID-19. V is TRBV6-5 and J is TRBJ1-2; TRBD1 matches 12 bases. The CDR3 coding sequence is TGTGCCGGGGGACCGGGACAGGGGGCCATGGGTGGCTACACCTTC. It specifies CAGGPGQGAMGGYTF.